This T cell receptor (beta chain) was recovered during a study of cytomegalovirus exposure and HLA in healthy donors (dated by TCRdb to 2017 to 2019). Notes on the research overall: According to an earlier analysis of a few hundred of the donors, about 179 million T cells yielded approximately 120 million unique TCR beta sequences and 250 to 350 Gb of sequence data. Roughly 300 gigabases of sequencing data and approximately 80 million unique TCR sequences were included in an early release covering roughly 600 HLA-typed donors. Among the roughly 400 genotyped donors, approximately 76% belonged to the genetic ancestry cluster associated with self-reported Caucasian donors. The study aimed to test whether cataloging public T cell receptors could reveal signatures of past pathogen exposure. The study profiled the T cell repertoires of 666 subjects by immunosequencing and related them to cytomegalovirus serostatus. Besides the first cohort of some 670 subjects, a separate validation cohort made up of roughly 130 different subjects was used. High-throughput TCR immunosequencing, statistical association of individual TCRs with disease status, and machine learning were combined to predict cytomegalovirus infection status. A later analysis re-analyzed previously published TCR beta repertoires from about 730 donors and added high-resolution HLA genotyping to study TCR occurrence patterns. The later analysis used no new phenotypic data to find candidate immune exposures, relying instead on TCR beta sequences and their occurrence across donors. An earlier analysis of 587 of the donors used high-throughput TCR beta sequencing to judge whether each TCR beta V gene segment behaved as functional or pseudogenic. Donor age, sex, ethnicity and CMV serostatus were compiled together with the repertoire data. Genome-wide SNP genotypes for about three fifths of the roughly 670 donors were used in a later genetic analysis, which treated that subset as a discovery cohort. All discovery cohort repertoires had been generated using a single sequencing platform. Class I and class II HLA loci were covered by the typing at four-digit resolution. The number of donors typed differed by locus, with roughly 620-630 for A, B, C, DRB1 and DQB1, more than 500 for DQA1, over 600 for DPA1, and some 440 for DPB1. Because of strong linkage in the cohort, roughly five DR-DQ haplotypes were treated as single units for association and clustering. Among about 400 genotyped donors of the cohort, an average of roughly 230,000 unique TCR beta nucleotide sequences was sequenced per donor, of which roughly 17% were non-productive. Broad study findings and their caveats: The 87-base-pair reads could not distinguish some IMGT-functional V segments, including TRBV6-2 and TRBV6-3, so those segments were excluded. At a false discovery rate of 0.05, a later analysis linked some 17,000 TCR beta sequences to specific HLA alleles. In both the original and validation cohorts, the classifier was reported to diagnose cytomegalovirus status with high specificity and sensitivity. A later analysis reported that several top co-occurrence clusters appeared linked to parvovirus B19, influenza, CMV and Epstein-Barr virus. The authors suggested that the approach could potentially be generalized to other disease states and immunological phenotypes. A cluster of highly shared sequence variants was judged likely to represent a technical artifact of the sequencing pipeline. In vitro tests confirmed that a few of the cytomegalovirus-associated TCR beta chains recognize cytomegalovirus antigens. Most TCR sequences were observed very rarely across donors, whereas some public TCRs were present in many individuals. Sequencing depth was assumed to be roughly uniform across donors in the presence/absence analyses, though that assumption may not hold. In this cohort, only TCR beta chains were sequenced, and detectable features were limited by the absence of alpha or paired-chain data. A further reported finding was that TCR beta sequences accurately predicted the HLA-A and HLA-B alleles for most subjects in the first cohort. Correlated functional status among segregating V segments might reflect linkage disequilibrium, but an unknown experimental factor could not be ruled out. Immune exposure information for the cohort was limited to CMV serostatus. Seventeen rarely observed V segments, including chromosome 9 orphons, were excluded from the earlier analysis of some 590 of the donors because counts were too low. In a later analysis, the rate of TCR association differed among HLA loci, with DRB1 alleles having the most associated TCRs and HLA-C alleles having the fewest. In an earlier analysis of 450 to 750 of the donors, most TCR beta V segments appeared in productive rearrangements about 87% or about 30% of the time, broadly matching IMGT annotations. Because HLA typing was missing for some donors at each locus, association tests included only the typed subset. The study listed over 150 TCR beta chains as associated with cytomegalovirus. Most CMV-associated TCR beta chains appeared to be HLA-restricted in a later analysis, and the HLA associations seemed to be driven largely by CMV exposure. In a later genetic analysis, a missense DCLRE1C variant was associated with V-gene and J-gene trimming of TCR beta chains, and the association was replicated in an independent cohort. In a later genetic analysis, fewer N-insertions in productive TCRs were reported among donors in an Asian-associated ancestry cluster than the 666-donor mean. A later analysis found that HLA-associated TCR beta chains were more clonally expanded and had lower generation probabilities than equally common non-associated chains. When HLA alleles, especially DR and DQ, strongly co-occurred, TCR associations were difficult to assign to individual alleles.

The cohort comprised some 700 healthy bone marrow donors. At the time of sampling, every cohort member was nominally healthy, though immune exposures that went unrecorded were likely present. The donor was CMV seronegative and belonged to the group of 350 to 400 seronegative cohort members. A peripheral blood sample was collected from each donor, and TCR beta sequencing was performed on peripheral blood mononuclear cells. Genomic DNA was extracted from the blood cell samples with the Qiagen DNeasy Blood Extraction Kit. For CDR1 and CDR2, the germline V gene (reference sequence) lists DFQATT and SNEGSKA. The CDR3 runs 11 residues from the cysteine to the phenylalanine. Kept here is only the CDR3 DNA, which spans 33 bases and is read in frame from base 1. V gives up 6 bases and J gives up 7 bases, and the segment between their germline ends measures 9 bases. In regard to this clone: Its antigen target is currently unknown. Base qualities are not provided; no much larger clone lies one nucleotide away.

Libraries were prepared through the immunoSEQ multiplex PCR assay. A mixture of 60 forward primers for TCR Vbeta segments and 13 reverse primers for TCR Jbeta segments was used in the multiplex PCR. A multiplex PCR assay on genomic DNA amplified the CDR3 region of rearranged TCR beta genes. The Illumina HiSeq System was used to sequence the amplified TCR beta libraries as 87-base-pair reads. The authors processed their data as follows. In a later analysis, tens of millions of unique TCR beta chains were counted across the 500 to 850 repertoires, and approximately 11 million of these chains were shared by at least two donors. Raw reads were error-corrected and collapsed into unique sequences by a nearest-neighbor algorithm in which closely related sequences were merged to remove PCR and sequencing errors. To assign V, D and J gene segments, CDR3 sequences were aligned to IMGT reference sequences. For a sequence to be retained, at least a six-nucleotide match to both a V gene segment and a J gene segment was required. A rearrangement counted as productive if the CDR3 had no stop codons and remained in frame with V and J, and every other rearrangement counted as non-productive. CDR3 was defined according to IMGT convention as the region running from the second conserved V-encoded cysteine to the conserved J-encoded phenylalanine. The earlier analysis of about 610 of the donors excluded any sequence lacking an unambiguous match to a single V gene segment. In an earlier analysis of several hundred of the donors, V segments were called functional above 56.7% productive rearrangements and were called segregating when the between-donor standard deviation exceeded 5%. A statistical classification framework was developed to diagnose cytomegalovirus status using the catalog of TCR beta chain sequences. V and J gene assignment, in a later analysis, came from comparing TCR nucleotide sequences with IMGT/GENE-DB human TR gene sequences. Using the TCRdist pipeline, a later analysis assigned CDR3 sequences along with most-parsimonious VDJ recombination scenarios. In a later analysis, each TCR beta chain was defined by its CDR3 amino acid sequence together with its V-gene family, and reads lacking a unique V-gene family were excluded. In a later analysis, 450 to 600 highly shared, low-generation-probability nucleotide sequences were removed to address suspected cross-contamination and a sequencing artifact. A later analysis calculated a clonal expansion index for each public chain from normalized within-repertoire ranks of inferred template counts. In a later analysis, generation probabilities were computed using a VDJ recombination model fitted to out-of-frame rearrangements, and the results were checked against IGoR. In a later analysis, TCR-TCR, TCR-HLA and TCR-CMV co-occurrence was scored with hypergeometric tests, and a repertoire-size bias correction was applied to TCR pairs. A later analysis estimated false discovery rates by permuting HLA or CMV assignments 20 times. In a later analysis, co-occurring TCRs were grouped with DBSCAN, and TCRdist sequence similarity was added when clustering was performed within HLA-allele-positive subsets. Co-occurrence clustering excluded repertoires with fewer than 30,000 or more than 120,000 public chains, plus five with anomalous nucleotide sharing. TCRdb obtained this table from immuneACCESS and retained in-frame rearrangements with V and J assigned. These tables miss some clones; where compared with another copy, unresolved V genes account for less than half of the shortfall, and the remainder is unexplained. V and J calls and clone size are copied from that table; D and trimming were computed from the DNA. Within this sample are around 35,000 clones, with 74% of them counted one time only. Over 5.5% of the sample is taken by the ten largest.

The chain joins TRBV20-1 to TRBJ2-2; the D gene is unclear. The sample was PBMCs. The TCR originated in a man in his thirties or forties in good health and CMV-seronegative. The CDR3 amino acid sequence is: CSAQTYGELFF. The nucleotide sequence is TGCAGTGCCCAGACATACGGGGAGCTGTTTTTT.